This entry is about one TCR beta chain. The entry originates in a study of blood T cell repertoires in COVID-19. About the research overall: Some COVID-19 samples were acute and others convalescent; all came from the United States, Italy and Spain. Nucleic acid was either cDNA or gDNA, and it came from T cells, B-cell-depleted T cells, or PBMCs.

Germline V gene data show CDR1 as LGHDT and CDR2 as YNNKEL (reference sequence). CDR3 size: 16 residues. Losses at the gene ends were 4 bases for V and 10 bases for J; bases not matched to a gene: 10. Under the authors' procedure: By means of reference gene primer amplification, nucleated cell counts were estimated. Profiled with immunoSEQ multiplex PCR; TCRdb holds only in-frame clones, not every one. That table supplies the V and J calls and clone size; D and trimming were determined from the DNA. The sample holds roughly 26,000 clones, 80% to 95% seen once. Input material: peripheral blood. This TCR came from a human donor in a cohort sampled during active COVID-19. The chain links TRBV3-1 (or the pseudogene TRBV3-2) to TRBJ2-1, with 13 nucleotides matching TRBD2. CDR3 nucleotide sequence: TGTGCCAGCAGCCCCCCCGGACTAGCGGGGGCCGCCGAGCAGTTCTTC. Translated, it gives CASSPPGLAGAAEQFF.